This T cell receptor (beta chain) was found in a study of cytomegalovirus exposure and HLA in healthy donors. With V trimmed by 5 bases and J by 7 bases, 6 bases remained unmatched. This CDR3 is built from 15 residues. PCR amplification relied on 60 Vbeta primers (plus 13 Jbeta primers). Generated by immunoSEQ multiplex PCR, the TCRdb table keeps only in-frame clones and is missing some. The repertoire holds around 37,000 clones, with roughly 74% as singletons. Regarding the study as a whole: What a later analysis reportedly showed was that an Asian-associated ancestry cluster had fewer N-insertions than the approximately 670-donor mean. Clonal expansion was found to be greater in HLA-associated TCR beta chains than in equally common others in a later analysis.

Details on this clone: Its target is unknown.

The chain combines TRBV5-7 with TRBJ2-1; 13 positions match TRBD2. TRBV5-7 carries the ORF label, with uncertain function. This clonotype was obtained from a man aged 25 to 45 in good health and CMV-seronegative. The sequenced sample was PBMCs. The CDR3 DNA sequence: TGTGCCAGCAGATTAAGGACTAGCGGGAGAAATGAGCAGTTCTTC. Translating it yields CASRLRTSGRNEQFF.